The 11 T cell receptor beta chains below come from one sample, sequenced in a study of blood T cell repertoires in COVID-19. Method: immunoSEQ multiplex PCR; TCRdb's copy keeps in-frame clones and lacks some. The data hold around 330,000 clones, with roughly 90% observed a single time. Sequencing was carried out using PBMCs or T cells enriched from blood (not recorded which). These TCRs come from a man aged 55-75 years who had recovered from COVID-19.

The gene calls are TRBV14 and TRBJ2-1; 8 positions match TRBD1. The V and J ends lost 4 bases and 9 bases, in that order; junction bases with no gene match: 11. Germline loops: CDR1 SGHDN, CDR2 FVKESK. The CDR3 extends over 15 amino acids. The CDR3 sequence: CASSPGRGRFTEQFF. CDR3 nucleotides: TGTGCCAGCAGCCCGGGCAGGGGGCGATTTACTGAGCAGTTCTTC.

V usage is TRBV4-2 and J usage is TRBJ1-5; a weak D match, TRBD1 (6 bases). Between the trimmed V and J ends, which lost 2 bases and 6 bases, there was a span of 11 bases. Germline-derived CDR1 and CDR2 are LGHNA and YNFKEQ. The CDR3 is made up of 14 amino acids. The CDR3 bases are TGTGCCAGCAGCCAATATATGGGGGCTCAGCCCCAGCATTTT. Its translation is CASSQYMGAQPQHF.

The chain uses TRBV5-4 and TRBJ1-2, with D perhaps TRBD1 (6 bases). Germline values: CDR1 SGHNT, CDR2 YYREEE (reference sequence). Deletions cut 4 bases from V and 8 bases from J, with 12 bases between. This CDR3 has 12 amino acids. CDR3 in amino acids: CASSGQRVGYTF. As DNA, the CDR3 is TGTGCCAGCAGCGGACAGAGGGTCGGCTACACCTTC. The whole variable domain, remainder taken from reference TRBV5-4 and TRBJ1-2, is ETGVTQSPTHLIKTRGQQVTLRCSSQSGHNTVSWYQQALGQGPQFIFQYYREEENGRGNFPPRFSGLQFPNYSSELNVNALELDDSALYLCASSGQRVGYTFGSGTRLTVV.

With regard to this clone: Distinct nucleotide sequences in the sample also encode this CDR3. V usage is TRBV6-5 and J usage is TRBJ1-1; D is possibly TRBD1 (6 bases). The CDR3 spans 14 residues. Trimming removed 6 bases at V and 1 base at J, with 12 bases between. Germline V lookup: CDR1 MNHEY, CDR2 SVGAGI. Here the CDR3 reads CASRPGQQNTEAFF. The CDR3 DNA follows: TGTGCCAGCAGGCCGGGACAACAGAACACTGAAGCTTTCTTT.

The V and J genes are TRBV7-9 and TRBJ2-1, with D perhaps TRBD2 (5 bases). There are 12 residues in the CDR3. Germline CDR1 SEHNR, CDR2 FQNEAQ (reference sequence). V was pared by 4 bases and J by 15 bases, with 16 bases between. DNA for the CDR3: TGTGCCAGCAGCTGGAGTGAGGGATCCTGGTTCTTC. Residues: CASSWSEGSWFF.

The CDR3 spells CASSFRDSYGYTF. CDR3 in DNA: TGTGCCAGCAGCTTCCGGGACAGCTATGGCTACACCTTC. The chain carries TRBV5-4 and TRBJ1-2; 7 positions agree with TRBD1. CDR3 length equals 13 residues. CDR1 and CDR2 (germline): SGHNT, YYREEE (reference sequence). The trim removed 2 bases at V and 4 bases at J, leaving 2 bases unmatched.

The chain combines TRBV7-9 with TRBJ1-4; perhaps TRBD1 as D (6 bases). The CDR3 loop spans 14 amino acids. V was trimmed by 5 bases and J by 7 bases, leaving 14 bases between them. Germline lookup yields CDR1 SEHNR and CDR2 FQNEAQ (reference sequence). CDR3 DNA sequence: TGTGCCAGCAGCCTTATAGGACAGACTGAAAAACTGTTTTTT. Amino acids: CASSLIGQTEKLFF.

The chain couples TRBV27 to TRBJ2-4; unclear D gene. This CDR3 has 13 amino acids. V dropped 2 bases and J dropped 1 base, with 3 bases sitting between them. Germline-derived CDR1 and CDR2 are MNHEY and SMNVEV (reference sequence). CDR3 in DNA: TGTGCCAGCAGTTTAAGCGCCAAAAACATTCAGTACTTC. The encoded protein is CASSLSAKNIQYF.

The V gene is TRBV4-3, the J gene TRBJ2-7, with a possible D match to TRBD2 (5 bases). The V gene lost 2 bases and the J gene lost 0 bases, with 11 bases spanning the gap. The CDR3 spans 15 residues. Germline loops: CDR1 LGHNA, CDR2 YSLEER. The CDR3 protein is CASSQRHEGSYEQYF. The CDR3 coding sequence is TGCGCCAGCAGCCAACGACACGAGGGCTCCTACGAGCAGTACTTC.

This clone appeared once. The J gene is TRBJ1-1, the V gene TRBV30, with D maybe TRBD1 (6 bases). Germline loops: CDR1 GTSNPN, CDR2 SVGIG (reference sequence). The CDR3 has 14 residues. V lost 0 bases to trimming and J lost 3 bases, with 11 bases between them. CDR3 sequence: CAWSVQTGYTEAFF. The CDR3 bases are TGTGCCTGGAGTGTCCAGACAGGCTACACTGAAGCTTTCTTT.

The genes are TRBV18 and TRBJ1-2, with a tentative D call TRBD1 (6 bases). From germline, CDR1 is KGHSH and CDR2 LQKENI. CDR3 length: 15 residues. The V end lost 2 bases, the J end lost 1 base, and 11 bases lay between the germline ends. CDR3 bases: TGTGCCAGCTCACCAACGGACAGAGATAACTATGGCTACACCTTC. Encoded protein: CASSPTDRDNYGYTF.